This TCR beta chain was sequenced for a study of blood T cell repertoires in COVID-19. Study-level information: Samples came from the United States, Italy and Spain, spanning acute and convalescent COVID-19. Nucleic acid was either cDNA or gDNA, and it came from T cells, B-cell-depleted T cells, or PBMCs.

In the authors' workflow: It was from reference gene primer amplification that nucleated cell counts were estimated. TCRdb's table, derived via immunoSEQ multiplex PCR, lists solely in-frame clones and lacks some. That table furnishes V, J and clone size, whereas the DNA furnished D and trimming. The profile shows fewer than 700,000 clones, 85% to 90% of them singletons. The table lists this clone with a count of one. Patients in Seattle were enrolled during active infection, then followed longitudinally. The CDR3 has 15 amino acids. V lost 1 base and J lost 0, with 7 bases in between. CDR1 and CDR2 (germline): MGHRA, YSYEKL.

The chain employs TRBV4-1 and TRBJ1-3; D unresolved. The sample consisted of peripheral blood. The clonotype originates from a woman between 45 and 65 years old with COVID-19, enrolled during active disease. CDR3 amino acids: CASSQGAYSGNTIYF. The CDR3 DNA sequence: TGCGCCAGCAGCCAAGGTGCCTACTCTGGAAACACCATATATTTT.